Listed below are T cell receptor beta chains from one sample, sequenced in a study of shared clonotypes between healthy human individuals. Sequencing used immunoSEQ multiplex PCR; TCRdb keeps in-frame clones, though not all of them. Among more than 2,000,000 clones, about 92% were seen once, and the ten largest hold around 0.15%. The sample comprised naive CD4+ T cells sorted from blood. The origin of the receptors is a man in his late teens or twenties in good health. CDR3s include the opening cysteine and the closing phenylalanine or tryptophan. D genes are given only for firm matches. The listing skips clone size in some rows; elsewhere it reads once, few, many or a size class.

J gene	clone size	D gene	V gene	CDR3 protein	CDR3 DNA
TRBJ2-3	-	TRBD2	TRBV29-1	CSVLNGLATDTQYF	TGCAGCGTCTTGAACGGACTAGCAACAGATACGCAGTATTTT
TRBJ2-5	-	TRBD2	TRBV11-3	CASSLAGGRGETQYF	TGTGCCAGCAGCTTAGCTGGCGGGAGAGGGGAGACCCAGTACTTC
TRBJ1-3	-	-	TRBV25-1	CASSEGAAGNTIYF	TGTGCCAGCAGTGAGGGGGCTGCTGGAAACACCATATATTTT
TRBJ2-1	-	TRBD1	TRBV7-2	CASAPGQGARNEQFF	TGTGCCAGCGCGCCGGGACAGGGGGCGCGGAATGAGCAGTTCTTC
TRBJ2-5	-	TRBD2	TRBV6-1	CASTWTSGEETQYF	TGTGCCAGCACTTGGACTAGCGGGGAAGAGACCCAGTACTTC
TRBJ2-5	-	-	TRBV5-4	CASRGGLVGETQYF	TGTGCCAGCAGGGGGGGGCTAGTCGGAGAGACCCAGTACTTC
TRBJ2-4	-	-	TRBV25-1	CASSNQGNIQYF	TGTGCCAGCAGTAATCAGGGAAACATTCAGTACTTC
TRBJ2-3	few	TRBD1	TRBV19	CASSRTGRTDTQYF	TGTGCCAGTAGCCGGACAGGGCGGACAGATACGCAGTATTTT
TRBJ1-3	-	-	TRBV18	CASSRYAGYGNTIYF	TGTGCCAGCTCACGGTACGCAGGGTATGGAAACACCATATATTTT
TRBJ2-3	-	-	TRBV5-4	CASRYSSEVTDTQYF	TGTGCCAGCAGGTACTCATCGGAAGTCACAGATACGCAGTATTTT
TRBJ1-4	-	-	TRBV27	CATQSLSTNEKLFF	TGTGCCACCCAAAGTCTATCCACTAATGAAAAACTGTTTTTT
TRBJ2-7	-	-	TRBV19	CASSIGSGYEQYF	TGTGCCAGTAGTATAGGCAGCGGCTACGAGCAGTACTTC
TRBJ2-7	-	-	TRBV4-3	CASSQEYSSVMADEQYF	TGCGCCAGCAGCCAAGAGTATTCATCAGTCATGGCGGACGAGCAGTACTTC
TRBJ2-3	-	TRBD2	TRBV30	CAWRRAGGTDTQYF	TGTGCCTGGAGACGAGCGGGAGGCACAGATACGCAGTATTTT
TRBJ2-3	-	-	TRBV30	CAWSQPIHTQYF	TGTGCCTGGAGCCAGCCAATCCATACGCAGTATTTT
TRBJ2-4	-	TRBD1	TRBV10-3	CAISAGTGVDIQYF	TGTGCCATCAGTGCTGGGACAGGGGTGGACATTCAGTACTTC
TRBJ2-4	-	TRBD2	TRBV5-1	CASSLSSGVTKNIQYF	TGCGCCAGCAGCTTGAGCAGCGGGGTCACCAAAAACATTCAGTACTTC
TRBJ2-3	-	TRBD2	TRBV7-2	CASSLTTSGRVDTQYF	TGTGCCAGCAGCTTGACGACTAGCGGGAGGGTAGATACGCAGTATTTT
TRBJ2-5	-	-	TRBV7-9	CASSPRPRADETQYF	TGTGCCAGCAGCCCCAGGCCAAGGGCGGACGAGACCCAGTACTTC
TRBJ2-3	-	TRBD2	TRBV5-1	CASSSTGGLGTDTQYF	TGCGCCAGCAGCTCCACGGGGGGGCTTGGCACAGATACGCAGTATTTT
TRBJ2-4	-	-	TRBV7-8	CASSLGTAKNIQYF	TGTGCCAGCAGCTTAGGAACGGCCAAAAACATTCAGTACTTC
TRBJ1-3	-	TRBD1	TRBV29-1	CSVEDGGVFGQGLSGNTIYF	TGCAGCGTTGAAGATGGGGGGGTTTTCGGACAGGGGCTGTCTGGAAACACCATATATTTT
TRBJ1-3	-	-	TRBV9	CASRNTPGNTIYF	TGTGCCAGCAGAAATACCCCTGGAAACACCATATATTTT
TRBJ2-1	-	TRBD2	TRBV12-5	CASGPGTSGRNHEQFF	TGTGCTAGTGGTCCCGGGACTAGCGGGAGGAACCATGAGCAGTTCTTC
TRBJ2-7	-	-	TRBV28	CATWGSYEQYF	TGTGCCACCTGGGGCTCCTACGAGCAGTACTTC
TRBJ2-2	-	TRBD1	TRBV7-8	CASSLGQGSVFF	TGTGCCAGCAGCTTAGGACAGGGGTCGGTGTTTTTT
TRBJ2-7	-	TRBD2	TRBV6-5	CASSSNPQRGSYEQYF	TGTGCCAGCAGTTCGAACCCCCAGCGGGGTTCCTACGAGCAGTACTTC
TRBJ1-4	-	TRBD1	TRBV7-9	CASSLAVRTGDEKLFF	TGTGCCAGCAGCTTAGCAGTTCGGACAGGGGACGAAAAACTGTTTTTT
TRBJ2-5	-	TRBD2	TRBV7-6	CASSLAGTSGETQYF	TGTGCCAGCAGCTTAGCGGGGACTAGCGGCGAGACCCAGTACTTC
TRBJ2-2	-	TRBD1	TRBV18	CASSQSRQGANTGELFF	TGTGCCAGCTCACAATCCCGGCAGGGGGCAAACACCGGGGAGCTGTTTTTT
TRBJ2-1	-	TRBD2	TRBV2	CASNPSGGFNEQFF	TGTGCCAGCAACCCTAGCGGGGGTTTCAATGAGCAGTTCTTC
TRBJ1-1	-	-	TRBV6-5	CASSYLVRGTEAFF	TGTGCCAGCAGTTACTTAGTCAGGGGCACTGAAGCTTTCTTT
TRBJ2-7	-	-	TRBV11-2	CASRPGTVPYEQYF	TGTGCCAGCAGGCCCGGGACCGTACCCTACGAGCAGTACTTC
TRBJ1-5	-	-	TRBV6-6	CASSTTRDNQPQHF	TGTGCCAGCAGTACGACGAGGGATAATCAGCCCCAGCATTTT
TRBJ1-3	-	TRBD1	TRBV19	CASSVQGASGNTIYF	TGTGCCAGTAGTGTACAGGGGGCCTCTGGAAACACCATATATTTT
TRBJ1-2	few	TRBD1	TRBV18	CASSRGQGHYGYTF	TGTGCCAGCTCCCGCGGACAGGGCCACTATGGCTACACCTTC
TRBJ2-1	-	TRBD2	TRBV7-9	CASSLAWTSGNYNEQFF	TGTGCCAGCAGCTTAGCGTGGACTAGCGGGAACTACAATGAGCAGTTCTTC
TRBJ2-7	-	TRBD1	TRBV19	CASSLQGTGGESEQYF	TGTGCCAGTAGCCTTCAGGGGACAGGGGGCGAGAGCGAGCAGTACTTC
TRBJ2-4	-	-	TRBV7-2	CASSLVVGAKNIQYF	TGTGCCAGCAGCTTAGTGGTGGGAGCCAAAAACATTCAGTACTTC
TRBJ2-2	-	-	TRBV5-1	CASSARQAGGFTGELFF	TGCGCCAGCAGCGCCCGACAGGCCGGGGGGTTCACCGGGGAGCTGTTTTTT
TRBJ1-4	-	-	TRBV5-5	CASSDVGRDEKLFF	TGTGCCAGCAGCGACGTAGGGAGGGATGAAAAACTGTTTTTT
TRBJ1-4	-	-	TRBV9	CASSVGPGGHEKLFF	TGTGCCAGCAGCGTAGGGCCAGGAGGGCATGAAAAACTGTTTTTT
TRBJ1-1	-	-	TRBV2	CASRPRTGNTEAFF	TGTGCCAGCAGGCCTCGGACGGGGAACACTGAAGCTTTCTTT
TRBJ2-7	-	TRBD2	TRBV19	CARRKPWLQRLAGIYEQYF	TGTGCCAGAAGAAAGCCCTGGCTCCAGAGACTAGCGGGTATCTACGAGCAGTACTTC
TRBJ2-5	-	-	TRBV14	CASSQGGGRGQETQYF	TGTGCCAGCAGCCAAGGCGGCGGCAGGGGTCAAGAGACCCAGTACTTC
TRBJ2-1	-	-	TRBV18	CASSLALQGYNEQFF	TGTGCCAGCTCGCTGGCCTTACAGGGTTACAATGAGCAGTTCTTC
TRBJ2-7	-	TRBD1	TRBV7-2	CASSGTGTGHLGLF	TGTGCCAGCAGCGGCACCGGGACAGGCCACTTAGGATTGTTC
TRBJ2-5	-	-	TRBV5-1	CASTNSPRQETQYF	TGCGCCAGCACCAATTCGCCGCGACAAGAGACCCAGTACTTC
TRBJ2-3	-	TRBD2	TRBV19	CASSILAGLSTDTQYF	TGTGCCAGTAGTATACTAGCGGGACTAAGCACAGATACGCAGTATTTT
TRBJ1-5	-	TRBD1	TRBV11-3	CASSPDRGEIYSNQPQHF	TGTGCCAGCAGCCCCGACAGGGGGGAAATTTATAGCAATCAGCCCCAGCATTTT
TRBJ2-1	-	TRBD2	TRBV2	CASSLRLAGGSSYNEQFF	TGTGCCAGCAGTCTGAGACTAGCGGGGGGGAGCTCCTACAATGAGCAGTTCTTC
TRBJ1-2	few	TRBD1	TRBV19	CASSRQGVNYGYTF	TGTGCCAGTAGTCGACAGGGGGTGAACTATGGCTACACCTTC
TRBJ1-1	-	-	TRBV7-5	CARSPRTGYITEAFF	TGTGCCAGAAGCCCTAGGACAGGGTATATCACTGAAGCTTTCTTT
TRBJ1-1	few	-	TRBV10-3	CAISEQGLEAFF	TGTGCCATCAGTGAGCAGGGGCTGGAGGCTTTCTTT
TRBJ1-5	once	TRBD1	TRBV18	CASSPQGAGQPQHF	TGTGCCAGCTCACCTCAGGGGGCCGGACAGCCCCAGCATTTT